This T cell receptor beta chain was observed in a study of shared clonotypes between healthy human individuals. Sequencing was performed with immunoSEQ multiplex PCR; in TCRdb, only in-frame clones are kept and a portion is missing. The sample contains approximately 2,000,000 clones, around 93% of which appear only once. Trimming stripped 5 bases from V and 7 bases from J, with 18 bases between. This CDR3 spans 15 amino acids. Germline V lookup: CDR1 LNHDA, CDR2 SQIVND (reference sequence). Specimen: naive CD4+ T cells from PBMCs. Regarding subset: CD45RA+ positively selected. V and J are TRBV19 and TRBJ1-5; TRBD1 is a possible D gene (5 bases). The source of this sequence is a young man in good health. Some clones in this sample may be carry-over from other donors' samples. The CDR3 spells CASSLPKVGGQPQHF. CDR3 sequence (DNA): TGTGCCAGTAGTCTCCCCAAGGTGGGGGGACAGCCCCAGCATTTT. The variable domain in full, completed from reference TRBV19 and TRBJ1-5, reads DGGITQSPKYLFRKEGQNVTLSCEQNLNHDAMYWYRQDPGQGLRLIYYSQIVNDFQKGDIAEGYSVSREKKESFPLTVTSAQKNPTAFYLCASSLPKVGGQPQHFGDGTRLSIL.